The rows below give T cell receptor beta chains drawn from one sample of a study of blood T cell repertoires in COVID-19. TCRdb keeps only in-frame clones here, not all; method: immunoSEQ multiplex PCR. The sample carries about 100,000 clones, more than 85% recorded once. Sequencing was carried out using peripheral blood. All receptors derive from a human donor in a cohort sampled during active COVID-19. CDR3s include the opening cysteine and the closing phenylalanine or tryptophan. A D gene is named only where the DNA matches it firmly. The listing skips clone size in some rows; elsewhere it reads once, few, many or a size class.

>TRBV27|TRBD2|NA|TRBJ2-1
TGTGCCAGCACCGCCGGGGGGGGTGAGCAGTTCTTC
CASTAGGGEQFF
>TRBV25-1|NA|NA|TRBJ1-3
TGTGCCAGCAGTCCAGGAAACACCATATATTTT
CASSPGNTIYF
>TRBV7-2|NA|NA|TRBJ1-2
TGTGCCAGCAGCTTAGCGGGACTTGACGGAAACTATGGCTACACCTTC
CASSLAGLDGNYGYTF
>TRBV6-1|TRBD2|NA|TRBJ2-2
TGTGCCAGCAGTGAAGCTGGGGCGGGGGGCCAGAGGTCGGAGCTGTTTTTT
CASSEAGAGGQRSELFF
>TRBV3-1/TRBV3-2|NA|NA|TRBJ2-3
TGTGCCAGCAGCCCGACAGGGACTCCCTGCACAGATACGCAGTATTTT
CASSPTGTPCTDTQYF
>TRBV9|NA|NA|TRBJ2-2
TGTGCCAGCAGCGCCCGAGGCGGGGTTAACACCGGGGAGCTGTTTTTT
CASSARGGVNTGELFF
>TRBV24-1|NA|NA|TRBJ1-5
TGTGCCACCAGTGGAGGAAACAATCAGCCCCAGCATTTT
CATSGGNNQPQHF
>TRBV24-1|TRBD1|NA|TRBJ1-2
TGTGCCACCAGTGACCCTACAGGGGGCGGTGATGGCTACACCTTC
CATSDPTGGGDGYTF
>TRBV29-1|NA|NA|TRBJ2-6
TGCAGCGTTGCGACTGAATCCTCTGGGGCCAACGTCCTGACTTTC
CSVATESSGANVLTF
>TRBV19|TRBD2|NA|TRBJ2-5
TGTGCCAGTAGCCCCATCATCGGGGGGGCCCAGGAGACCCAGTACTTC
CASSPIIGGAQETQYF
>TRBV27|NA|NA|TRBJ2-2
TGTGCCAGCAGTTCCTACACCGGGGAGCTGTTTTTT
CASSSYTGELFF
>TRBV19|NA|NA|TRBJ2-1
TGTGCCAGTAGTATAAGGTCGGGAGTAGGGGACAATGAGCAGTTCTTC
CASSIRSGVGDNEQFF
>TRBV6-6|NA|NA|TRBJ1-1
TGTGCCAGCAGCCTACAGGGCTACACTGAAGCTTTCTTT
CASSLQGYTEAFF
>TRBV28|TRBD1|NA|TRBJ2-7
TGTGCCAGCAGCCTGACAGGGCAGAGTTACGAGCAGTACTTC
CASSLTGQSYEQYF
>TRBV3-1/TRBV3-2|NA|NA|TRBJ2-1
TGTGCCAGCAGCCCGCGGCAGTTGCGGATACTTACAATATCCTACAATGAGCAGTTCTTC
CASSPRQLRILTISYNEQFF
>TRBV7-9|NA|once|TRBJ1-2
TGTGCCAGCAGCTTAGCCCGAGGGTATGGCTACACCTTC
CASSLARGYGYTF
>TRBV19|NA|NA|TRBJ2-1
TGTGCCAGTAGTATATTCCCTAACTCTTACAATGAGCAGTTCTTC
CASSIFPNSYNEQFF
>TRBV28|NA|NA|TRBJ2-3
TGTGCCAGCAGTTTGGAGACAGATACGCAGTATTTT
CASSLETDTQYF
>TRBV5-6|NA|NA|TRBJ2-1
TGTGCCAGCAGCGGCTCGGTAGCGGCGCTCCCCTACAATGAGCAGTTCTTC
CASSGSVAALPYNEQFF
>TRBV6-2/TRBV6-3|TRBD2|NA|TRBJ2-1
TGTGCCAGCAGTTACAGCCCAACTAGCGGGAGTTACAATGAGCAGTTCTTC
CASSYSPTSGSYNEQFF
>TRBV5-1|NA|NA|TRBJ2-1
TGCGCCAGCAGCTTGGCAGGAAGGTACAATGAGCAGTTCTTC
CASSLAGRYNEQFF
>TRBV29-1|TRBD2|NA|TRBJ2-1
TGCAGCGTTGAAGAAATTCATCCCGCGGGAGGGACTAGGGGGAATGAGCAGTTCTTC
CSVEEIHPAGGTRGNEQFF
>TRBV29-1|TRBD1|NA|TRBJ1-2
TGCAGCGTTGAGACAGGGGACTTGGGCTACACCTTC
CSVETGDLGYTF
>TRBV9|TRBD2|NA|TRBJ2-7
TGTGCCAGCAGCGTAGGCGGGAGAGGGGACGAGCAGTACTTC
CASSVGGRGDEQYF
>TRBV21-1|NA|NA|TRBJ2-5
TGTGCCAGCAGTCGGGGCTACGAGGGGGCCGCGCCCCTCCAAGAGACCCAGTACTTC
CASSRGYEGAAPLQETQYF
>TRBV9|NA|once|TRBJ2-7
TGTGCCAGCAGCTCCGGGTCCTCCTACGAGCAGTACTTC
CASSSGSSYEQYF
>TRBV18|NA|NA|TRBJ1-5
TGTGCCAGCTCACCTTACGGACAGTTTAGCAATCAGCCCCAGCATTTT
CASSPYGQFSNQPQHF
>TRBV6-2/TRBV6-3|NA|NA|TRBJ1-3
TGTGCCAGCAGTTTCACGAGCTCTGGAAACACCATATATTTT
CASSFTSSGNTIYF
>TRBV7-2|NA|NA|TRBJ2-2
TGTGCCAGCAGCCCCAGGCTTGGAGGGGGCCATAACACCGGGGAGCTGTTTTTT
CASSPRLGGGHNTGELFF
>TRBV25-1|NA|NA|TRBJ1-4
TGTGCCAGCAGTGAATCTGCCGGCAGGAGGAATGAAAAACTGTTTTTT
CASSESAGRRNEKLFF
>TRBV7-3|TRBD1|NA|TRBJ1-5
TGTGCCAGCAGGTCCCACGGGACAGGGGATCAGCCCCAGCATTTT
CASRSHGTGDQPQHF
>TRBV7-9|TRBD2|NA|TRBJ2-6
TGTGCCAGCAGCTTACGGACTAGCTCAGCATCTGGGGCCAACGTCCTGACTTTC
CASSLRTSSASGANVLTF
>TRBV12-3/TRBV12-4|TRBD2|NA|TRBJ2-3
TGTGCCAGCAAAGGGACTAAAACAGATACGCAGTATTTT
CASKGTKTDTQYF
>TRBV5-1|TRBD2|NA|TRBJ2-1
TGCGCCAGCAGCTCCCCCGGACTAGCCTATGGGAATGAGCAGTTCTTC
CASSSPGLAYGNEQFF
>TRBV7-2|NA|NA|TRBJ1-3
TGTGCCAGCAGCTTGTACAGGCCCCTTTCTGGAAACACCATATATTTT
CASSLYRPLSGNTIYF
>TRBV30|NA|once|TRBJ1-1
TGTGCCGGAGAGAAGTTGAACACTGAAGCTTTCTTT
CAGEKLNTEAFF
>TRBV7-8|TRBD1|NA|TRBJ1-4
TGTGCCAGCAGCTCGAGGCCCGGGACAGGGGGCGCGACTAATGAAAAACTGTTTTTT
CASSSRPGTGGATNEKLFF
>TRBV7-6|NA|NA|TRBJ1-4
TGTGCCAGCAGCTTAGGAGGAAGCACTAATGAAAAACTGTTTTTT
CASSLGGSTNEKLFF
>TRBV11-1|TRBD1|NA|TRBJ1-1
TGTGCCAGCAGCTTTCAGGGGGCGAGGAACACTGAAGCTTTCTTT
CASSFQGARNTEAFF